A few counts support the clone carrying this T cell receptor beta chain. This record comes from a study of early T cells in non-severe SARS-CoV-2 infection. TCRdb re-analysed the 5' RACE reads in MiXCR, keeping a single row per CDR3 protein. The table records about 83,000 distinct CDR3 sequences, roughly 12% of them present only once. This TCR was recovered from an adult who was a healthcare worker with PCR-confirmed SARS-CoV-2 infection or an uninfected control (not recorded which). Sequencing used whole blood.

DNA for the CDR3: TGTGCCAGCAGCCCAAATGATGGCGAGACCCAGTACTTC. Its translation is CASSPNDGETQYF. The J gene is TRBJ2-5, the V gene TRBV5-5; D ambiguous. The V end was cut by 4 bases, the J end by 5 bases, with 12 bases between. This CDR3 has 13 residues. Germline V CDR1 and CDR2: SGHKS, YYEKEE (reference sequence). The whole variable domain, filled in from reference TRBV5-5 and TRBJ2-5, reads DAGVTQSPTHLIKTRGQQVTLRCSPISGHKSVSWYQQVLGQGPQFIFQYYEKEERGRGNFPDRFSARQFPNYSSELNVNALLLGDSALYLCASSPNDGETQYFGPGTRLLVL.